Each of the 30 T cell receptor beta chains below was sequenced from the same sample in a study of a mutant IDH1 vaccine in newly diagnosed glioma. The time point was: week 5, during vaccination. Each vaccine dose was 300 ug of mutant IDH1 20-mer peptide, with topical imiquimod. Their target antigens are unknown. Measured with immunoSEQ multiplex PCR; TCRdb has only the in-frame clones, and not every one. The repertoire includes about 42,000 clones, approximately 85% of them detected once, and 1.7% sits in the top ten. This specimen was PBMCs, taken from a glioma patient whose treatment included an IDH1 peptide vaccine. The receptors were sampled from a man aged 35-49 years with glioma.

The V gene is TRBV19, the J gene TRBJ2-6; D gene uncertain. Germline V CDR1 and CDR2: LNHDA, SQIVND (reference sequence). The CDR3 loop spans 15 amino acids. V gave up 1 base and J gave up 0 bases, with 4 bases separating them. The CDR3 is CASSIVSSGANVLTF. The CDR3 nucleotides are TGTGCCAGTAGTATAGTAAGCTCTGGGGCCAACGTCCTGACTTTC.

The rearrangement joins TRBV5-1 to TRBJ2-2; TRBD2 agrees at 9 bases. Germline V lookup: CDR1 SGHRS, CDR2 YFSETQ. V was pared by 1 base and J by 2 bases, with 3 bases of the junction left unmatched. This CDR3 spans 16 amino acids. CDR3 sequence reads: CASSLSSGVNTGELFF. The CDR3 DNA sequence: TGCGCCAGCAGCTTGTCTAGCGGGGTAAACACCGGGGAGCTGTTTTTT. Looking up the rest from reference TRBV5-1 and TRBJ2-2 gives the full variable domain: KAGVTQTPRYLIKTRGQQVTLSCSPISGHRSVSWYQQTPGQGLQFLFEYFSETQRNKGNFPGRFSGRQFSNSRSEMNVSTLELGDSALYLCASSLSSGVNTGELFFGEGSRLTVL.

The V gene is TRBV25-1, the J gene TRBJ2-1; 8 bases map to TRBD2. This CDR3 contains 16 residues. The V gene's germline CDR1 is MGHDK and CDR2 SYGVNS. The V gene end was trimmed by 2 bases and the J gene end by 7 bases; junction bases not matched to a gene: 10. CDR3 protein: CASSESGRPSGNEQFF. DNA of the CDR3: TGTGCCAGCAGTGAAAGCGGGAGACCGTCCGGAAATGAGCAGTTCTTC.

Only a few counts were recorded for this clone. CDR3 DNA sequence: TGTGCCAGCAGCAAAGACAGGGCGGAGCTGTTTTTT. Its translation is CASSKDRAELFF. This chain joins TRBV9 and TRBJ2-2; TRBD1 aligns across 7 bases. This CDR3 region has 12 residues. Germline V lookup: CDR1 SGDLS, CDR2 YYNGEE. Trimming removed 4 bases from V and 10 bases from J; junction bases left unmatched: 4.

With regard to this clone: An end of the junction differs from the germline gene, which may be a read error. The chain is built from TRBV4-3 and TRBJ1-5; a possible D gene is TRBD1 (5 bases). The CDR3 is 18 amino acids. Germline CDR1 reads LGHNA; CDR2 reads YSLEER. In DNA, the CDR3 is TGCGCCAGCAGTCAAGGGCCCTCCCGGGGACCTAGCAATCAGCCCCAGCATTTT. This gives the protein CASSQGPSRGPSNQPQHF.

The V call is TRBV7-9, the J call TRBJ2-4; tentative D call: TRBD2 (6 bases). Germline values: CDR1 SEHNR, CDR2 FQNEAQ (reference sequence). The V end lost 4 bases, the J end lost 1 base, and 23 bases lay between the germline ends. This CDR3 has 19 amino acids. In DNA, the CDR3 is TGTGCCAGCAGCTCCCATGGGGGACTGCTCAAGGCGGCCAAAAACATTCAGTACTTC. Translating gives CASSSHGGLLKAAKNIQYF. Full variable domain (remainder filled in from reference TRBV7-9 and TRBJ2-4): DTGVSQNPRHKITKRGQNVTFRCDPISEHNRLYWYRQTLGQGPEFLTYFQNEAQLEKSRLLSDRFSAERPKGSFSTLEIQRTEQGDSAMYLCASSSHGGLLKAAKNIQYFGAGTRLSVL.

This clone was seen a single time. The V call is TRBV10-3, the J call TRBJ2-7; no clear D gene. CDR1 and CDR2 (germline): ENHRY, SYGVKD. The ends were cut back, 0 bases at V and 0 bases at J, with 6 bases in the middle. The CDR3 consists of 14 residues. The CDR3 DNA follows: TGTGCCATCAGTGAGTCGTCGGCCTCCTACGAGCAGTACTTC. Protein sequence: CAISESSASYEQYF.

This clone occurred once. The chain combines TRBV7-9 with TRBJ2-1, with 9 bases fitting TRBD2. CDR1 and CDR2 from the germline V gene are SEHNR and FQNEAQ (reference sequence). The CDR3 totals 14 residues. V dropped 5 bases and J dropped 9; count of bases not matched to a gene: 8. The CDR3 bases are TGTGCCAGCAGCAATAGCGGGAGAGGAGGTGAGCAGTTCTTC. Translated, it gives CASSNSGRGGEQFF.

The chain has TRBV10-3 and TRBJ2-7; 10 bases line up with TRBD1. Germline V gene sequence: CDR1 ENHRY, CDR2 SYGVKD. This CDR3 region has 14 residues. V was pared by 4 bases and J by 4 bases, with 4 bases of the junction left unmatched. The CDR3 is CAISATGGFYEQYF. In DNA form, the CDR3 reads TGTGCCATCAGTGCGACAGGGGGCTTTTACGAGCAGTACTTC.

J is TRBJ2-2 and V is TRBV5-1, with D possibly called TRBD1 or TRBD2 (5 bases each). Looked up from germline, CDR1 is SGHRS and CDR2 is YFSETQ. Trimming stripped 4 bases from V and 7 bases from J, with 17 bases between. This CDR3 region has 15 residues. The CDR3 region has the DNA TGCGCCAGCAGCCTGGACTTGGGGCTTGGCGGGGAGCTGTTTTTT. This gives the protein CASSLDLGLGGELFF. Together with reference TRBV5-1 and TRBJ2-2, the CDR3 gives the full variable domain: KAGVTQTPRYLIKTRGQQVTLSCSPISGHRSVSWYQQTPGQGLQFLFEYFSETQRNKGNFPGRFSGRQFSNSRSEMNVSTLELGDSALYLCASSLDLGLGGELFFGEGSRLTVL.

This clone was seen once. The CDR3: CASSGITAESSYEQYF. For the CDR3, the DNA is TGTGCCAGCAGCGGAATAACAGCGGAAAGCTCCTACGAGCAGTACTTC. The chain combines TRBV25-1 with TRBJ2-7; D may be TRBD2 (5 bases). The CDR3 consists of 16 residues. Germline V gene lookup returns CDR1 MGHDK and CDR2 SYGVNS. Between the trimmed V and J ends, which lost 6 bases and 0 bases, there was a span of 18 bases.

The CDR3: CASSEVAGSITDTQYF. DNA of the CDR3: TGTGCCAGCAGTGAAGTAGCGGGGTCCATCACAGATACGCAGTATTTT. The V call is TRBV6-1, the J call TRBJ2-3; 8 bases match TRBD2. V lost 1 base, J lost 2 bases, and 5 bases stayed unmatched. The CDR3 is 16 amino acids. Germline V lookup: CDR1 MNHNS, CDR2 SASEGT.

The rearrangement joins TRBV2 to TRBJ2-2; no firm D call. Deletions cut 3 bases from V and 7 bases from J, with 3 bases between. The germline CDR1 and CDR2 sequences are SNHLY and FYNNEI. This CDR3 is 11 amino acids long. This CDR3 reads CASSDFGELFF. The CDR3 DNA is TGTGCCAGCAGTGATTTCGGGGAGCTGTTTTTT.

The V call is TRBV6-5, the J call TRBJ2-7; D is uncertain. Germline values: CDR1 MNHEY, CDR2 SVGAGI. Trimming shortened V by 6 bases and J by 5 bases, and 20 bases separated the two germline ends. The CDR3 length is 15 residues. The CDR3 sequence: CASRSQVQAVNEQYF. DNA for the CDR3: TGTGCCAGCAGAAGCCAGGTCCAGGCCGTCAACGAGCAGTACTTC.

J is TRBJ2-1 and V is TRBV5-1; TRBD1 agrees at 9 bases. V was pared by 2 bases and J by 10 bases, with 10 bases of the junction left unmatched. The CDR3 extends over 15 amino acids. Germline loops: CDR1 SGHRS, CDR2 YFSETQ. CDR3 in amino acids: CASSFRDRAAGEQFF. The DNA of the CDR3 is TGCGCCAGCAGCTTCCGGGACAGGGCTGCGGGAGAGCAGTTCTTC.

The chain has TRBV9 and TRBJ2-2; 8 nucleotides line up with TRBD1. CDR3 size: 16 residues. V lost 4 bases and J lost 7; bases outside the gene matches: 12. Germline V gives CDR1 SGDLS, CDR2 YYNGEE. DNA for the CDR3: TGTGCCAGCAGCCCAAGGACAGGGAGTGTGATCGGGGAGCTGTTTTTT. The encoded protein is CASSPRTGSVIGELFF.

This sequence joins TRBV7-2 and TRBJ1-2, with D unclear. V was shortened by 5 bases and J by 3 bases, with 13 bases between the two germline ends. Per the germline V gene, CDR1 is SGHTA and CDR2 is FQGNSA. The CDR3 runs 14 residues. The CDR3 loop reads CASSPPAGHYGYTF. CDR3 DNA: TGTGCCAGCAGCCCCCCGGCAGGCCACTATGGCTACACCTTC.

This clone appeared a single time. The J gene is TRBJ2-2, the V gene TRBV7-9, with 16 bases lining up with TRBD2. CDR1 and CDR2 from the germline V gene are SEHNR and FQNEAQ (reference sequence). This CDR3 region has 18 residues. The V gene end was trimmed by 4 bases and the J gene end by 6 bases; junction bases not matched to a gene: 8. CDR3 bases: TGTGCCAGCAGCTCCACCGGGACTAGCGGGAGGGCTTCCGGGGAGCTGTTTTTT. Amino acid sequence: CASSSTGTSGRASGELFF.

This sequence joins TRBV15 and TRBJ1-3; D not certain. CDR3 length equals 14 residues. CDR1 and CDR2 from the germline V gene are LNHNV and YYDKDF (reference sequence). V dropped 3 bases and J dropped 0 bases, with 6 bases sitting between them. The CDR3 is CATSSPDSGNTIYF. The CDR3 nucleotides are TGTGCCACCAGCAGTCCGGACTCTGGAAACACCATATATTTT.

The V call is TRBV9, the J call TRBJ2-7; 9 nucleotides agree with TRBD1. The J segment lost 5 bases and the V segment lost 4 bases, leaving 7 bases of the junction unmatched. The CDR3 spans 14 residues. CDR1 is SGDLS and CDR2 is YYNGEE in the germline V gene. CDR3 nucleotides: TGTGCCAGCAGCTCCGGGACAGGGAGAAACGAGCAGTACTTC. It codes for CASSSGTGRNEQYF.

The gene calls are TRBV18 and TRBJ2-1; 10 bases align to TRBD2. Germline CDR1 is KGHSH and CDR2 is LQKENI. The length of the CDR3 is 17 residues. Losses at the gene ends were 1 base for V and 3 bases for J; bases not matched to a gene: 6. Here the CDR3 reads CASSPLLAGAGYNEQFF. The CDR3 nucleotides read TGTGCCAGCTCACCACTGCTAGCGGGAGCCGGCTACAATGAGCAGTTCTTC.

V is TRBV4-2 and J is TRBJ2-2; TRBD1 aligns across 9 bases. CDR1 is LGHNA and CDR2 is YNFKEQ in the germline V gene. V shed 5 bases and J 1 base; nucleotides not matched to a gene: 2. CDR3 length: 15 amino acids. The CDR3 DNA is TGTGCCAGCAGCTACAGGGGGCAGAACACCGGGGAGCTGTTTTTT. Translated: CASSYRGQNTGELFF.

The CDR3 DNA reads as TGTGCCAGCAGCTCAGACTACGAGCAGTACTTC. This sequence encodes CASSSDYEQYF. The chain joins TRBV9 to TRBJ2-7, with unresolved D. Trimming shortened V by 4 bases and J by 3 bases, and 5 bases separated the two germline ends. The CDR3 has 11 residues. The germline V gene encodes CDR1 SGDLS and CDR2 YYNGEE.

The chain recombines TRBV5-6 with TRBJ1-4; D call uncertain. The CDR3 sequence is 12 residues long. Germline assignment: CDR1 SGHDT and CDR2 YYEEEE. Trimming left V 5 bases short and J 10 bases short, with 12 bases between. The CDR3 loop reads CASSSNLGKLFF. The CDR3 DNA reads as TGTGCCAGCAGTTCCAACCTCGGAAAACTGTTTTTT.

V gene TRBV6-4 combines with J gene TRBJ1-2; 8 bases map to TRBD1. Per germline, CDR1 MRHNA and CDR2 SNTAGT. The CDR3 is made up of 14 amino acids. V lost 7 bases, J lost 8 bases, and 12 bases stayed unmatched. For the CDR3, the DNA is TGTGCCAGCACTCACAGGGGGGGAAGTCGAGGCTACACCTTC. The encoded protein is CASTHRGGSRGYTF.

This clone was found a few times. The J gene is TRBJ1-1, the V gene TRBV28; the D is unclear. The V gene lost 5 bases and the J gene lost 1 base, with 14 bases spanning the gap. Germline V gene lookup returns CDR1 MDHEN and CDR2 SYDVKM. The CDR3 length is 15 residues. For the CDR3, the DNA is TGTGCCAGCAGTAGGGTCGGGCAGAGGAACACTGAAGCTTTCTTT. Translation: CASSRVGQRNTEAFF.

The gene calls are TRBV27 and TRBJ1-5; tentatively, D is TRBD1 (5 bases). Germline assignment: CDR1 MNHEY and CDR2 SMNVEV (reference sequence). The V and J ends lost 6 bases and 9 bases respectively, with 21 bases between them. This CDR3 is built from 15 residues. CDR3 in DNA: TGTGCCAGCAGGGAGCCTCCAGGGTCGCGAGGGCCCCAGCATTTT. It translates to CASREPPGSRGPQHF.

This chain joins TRBV5-1 and TRBJ1-1, with 8 bases fitting TRBD1. CDR1 is SGHRS and CDR2 is YFSETQ in the germline V gene. V lost 4 bases, J lost 4 bases, and 3 bases stayed unmatched. This CDR3 is 13 amino acids long. The CDR3 region is CASSTTGVTEAFF. The CDR3 nucleotides read TGCGCCAGCAGCACGACAGGGGTCACTGAAGCTTTCTTT.

This sequence joins TRBV15 and TRBJ2-3; unclear D gene. Per germline, CDR1 LNHNV and CDR2 YYDKDF (reference sequence). With 3 bases removed from V and 2 bases from J, the gap between germline ends came to 3 bases. The CDR3 consists of 12 residues. CDR3 loop: CATSSSTDTQYF. Written as DNA, the CDR3 is TGTGCCACCAGCAGTTCCACAGATACGCAGTATTTT.

This clone was seen only a few times. The V and J genes are TRBV10-1 and TRBJ1-5; 9 nucleotides line up with TRBD1. Germline-derived CDR1 and CDR2 are WNHNN and SYGVQD (reference sequence). Trimming at V came to 10 bases and at J to 8 bases, leaving 12 bases not matched to a gene. The CDR3 totals 14 residues. As DNA, the CDR3 is TGCGCCATCCAGCCGGGACAGGGAGGGGAGCCCCAGCATTTT. This encodes CAIQPGQGGEPQHF.